This T cell receptor (beta chain) stems from a study of blood T cells in healthy people across ages. Combining a sample-barcoded 5' primer with a J-beta primer mix, a second PCR ran for roughly 6 to 12 cycles. From the 5' RACE reads, TCRdb called clonotypes with MiXCR, one entry per CDR3 protein. Of approximately 580,000 distinct CDR3 sequences listed, around 24% are singletons. CDR1 and CDR2 from the germline V gene are MNHEY and SMNVEV (reference sequence). The CDR3 is 15 residues long. General observations from the study: Naive T cell percentage showed a strong correlation with TCR beta diversity. Bulk PBMC profiling left naive and antigen-experienced comparisons inconclusive.

This clonotype was seen a handful of times. The target antigen is unknown. The sample also formed part of further work on T cells of mothers and their children. Per that paper: Every mother produced more than 9 million TCR beta CDR3 reads, whereas every child provided around 3 million.

Material: blood. The TCR was taken from a boy younger than 18 in good health. The V and J genes are TRBV27 and TRBJ2-5; 10 bases map to TRBD1. The better agreement between TRBJ2-1 and the DNA end casts doubt on the J call. The CDR3 protein is CASSLTGGFYNEQFF. The CDR3 region has the DNA TGTGCCAGCAGTTTGACAGGGGGCTTCTACAATGAGCAGTTCTTC.